The source of this T cell receptor beta chain is a study of blood T cells in healthy people across ages. Study results and limitations: Naive and antigen-experienced cells could not be conclusively compared, given unsorted PBMCs.

Per the germline V gene, CDR1 is SEHNR and CDR2 is FQNEAQ (reference sequence). The CDR3 consists of 13 residues. Trimming stripped 2 bases from V and 3 bases from J, with 8 bases between. Together with a sample-barcoded 5' primer, a J-beta primer mix was included in a second PCR lasting roughly 6 to 12 cycles. Samples each returned at least 3 million CDR3-containing paired-end reads. TCRdb reprocessed the 5' RACE reads with MiXCR, giving one entry per CDR3 protein. The table has some 900,000 distinct CDR3 sequences, under 50% seen once. Donors gave 8.5 to 10 milliliters of peripheral blood apiece. As concerns this clonotype: Its antigen remains unidentified.

Sequenced input: blood. This TCR came from a man aged 25-45 years in good health. V usage is TRBV7-9 and J usage is TRBJ2-7, with D uncertain. The CDR3 region has the DNA TGTGCCAGCAGCTTAAATCACGTCTACGAGCAGTACTTC. Its translation is CASSLNHVYEQYF.